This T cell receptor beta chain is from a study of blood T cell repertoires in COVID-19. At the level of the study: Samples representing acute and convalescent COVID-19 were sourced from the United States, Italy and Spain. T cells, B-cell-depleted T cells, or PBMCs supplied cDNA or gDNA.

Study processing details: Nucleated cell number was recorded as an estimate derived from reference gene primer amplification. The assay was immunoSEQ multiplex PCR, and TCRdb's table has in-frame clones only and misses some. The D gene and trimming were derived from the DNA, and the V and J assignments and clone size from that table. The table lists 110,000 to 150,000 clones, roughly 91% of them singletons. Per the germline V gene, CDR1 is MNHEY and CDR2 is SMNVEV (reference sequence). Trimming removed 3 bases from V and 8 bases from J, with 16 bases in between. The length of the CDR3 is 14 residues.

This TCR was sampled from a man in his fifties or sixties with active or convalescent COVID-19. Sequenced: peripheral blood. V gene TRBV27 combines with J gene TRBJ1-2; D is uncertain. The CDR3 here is CASSFGYQTGGYTF. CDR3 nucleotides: TGTGCCAGCAGTTTTGGCTATCAAACCGGGGGCTACACCTTC.